This TCR beta chain is drawn from a study of CD8+ T cells in alopecia areata. This clone was seen only a few times. Mouse gene names apply. RNA extraction and reverse transcription yielded cDNA as sequencing template. Sequenced by immunoSEQ multiplex PCR; TCRdb stores in-frame clones only, minus some. This sample has roughly 110,000 clones, each found more than once. The sample consisted of lesional skin. This receptor was identified in a C3H/HeJ mouse with alopecia areata. The mouse strain carries the MHC haplotype H2-k.

CDR3 sequence reads: CASTQLTEVFF. The sequenced CDR3 bases are TGTGCCAGCACCCAGCTCACA. V usage is TRBV13-3 and J usage is TRBJ1-1; unclear D gene. The observed sequence ends 4 residues before the CDR3 terminus, with the missing tail filled in from the germline J gene. Germline V gene sequence: CDR1 NNHDY, CDR2 SYVADS. Trimming cost V 6 bases and J 4 bases, with 7 bases left between them. The CDR3 has 11 amino acids.